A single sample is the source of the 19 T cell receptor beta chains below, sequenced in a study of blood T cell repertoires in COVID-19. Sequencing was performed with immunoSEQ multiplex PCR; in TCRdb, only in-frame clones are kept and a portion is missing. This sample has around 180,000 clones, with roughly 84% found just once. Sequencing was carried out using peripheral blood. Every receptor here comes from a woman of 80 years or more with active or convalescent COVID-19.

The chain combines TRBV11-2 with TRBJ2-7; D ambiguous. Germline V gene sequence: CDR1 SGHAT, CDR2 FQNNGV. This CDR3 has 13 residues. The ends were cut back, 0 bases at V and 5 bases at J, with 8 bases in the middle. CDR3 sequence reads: CASSLDRLDEQYF. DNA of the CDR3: TGTGCCAGCAGCTTAGATCGACTGGACGAGCAGTACTTC. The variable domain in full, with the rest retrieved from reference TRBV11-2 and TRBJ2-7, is EAGVAQSPRYKIIEKRQSVAFWCNPISGHATLYWYQQILGQGPKLLIQFQNNGVVDDSQLPKDRFSAERLKGVDSTLKIQPAKLEDSAVYLCASSLDRLDEQYFGPGTRLTVT.

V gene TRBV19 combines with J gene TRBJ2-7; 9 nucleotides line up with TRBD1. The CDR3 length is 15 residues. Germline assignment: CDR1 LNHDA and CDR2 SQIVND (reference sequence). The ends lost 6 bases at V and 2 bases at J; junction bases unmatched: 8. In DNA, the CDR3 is TGTGCCAGTAGGGTCGTTGGACAGGGGACCTACGAGCAGTACTTC. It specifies CASRVVGQGTYEQYF.

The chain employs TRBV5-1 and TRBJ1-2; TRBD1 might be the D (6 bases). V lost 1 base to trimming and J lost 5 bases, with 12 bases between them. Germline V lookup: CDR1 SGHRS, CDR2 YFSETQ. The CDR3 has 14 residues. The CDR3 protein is CASSLSGDKYGYTF. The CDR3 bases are TGCGCCAGCAGCTTGTCAGGGGATAAGTATGGCTACACCTTC. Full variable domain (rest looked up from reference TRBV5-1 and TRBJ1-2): KAGVTQTPRYLIKTRGQQVTLSCSPISGHRSVSWYQQTPGQGLQFLFEYFSETQRNKGNFPGRFSGRQFSNSRSEMNVSTLELGDSALYLCASSLSGDKYGYTFGSGTRLTVV.

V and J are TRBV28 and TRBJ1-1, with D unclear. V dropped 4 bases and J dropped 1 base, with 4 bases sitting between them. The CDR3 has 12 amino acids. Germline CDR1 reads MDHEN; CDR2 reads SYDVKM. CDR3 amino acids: CASSSGNTEAFF. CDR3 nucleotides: TGTGCCAGCAGTTCCGGGAACACTGAAGCTTTCTTT.

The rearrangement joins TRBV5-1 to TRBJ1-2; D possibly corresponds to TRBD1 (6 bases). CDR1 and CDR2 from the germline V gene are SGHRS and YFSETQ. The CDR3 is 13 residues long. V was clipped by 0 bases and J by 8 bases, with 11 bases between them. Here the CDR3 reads CASSLDRVRGYTF. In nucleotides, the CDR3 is TGCGCCAGCAGCTTGGACAGGGTCAGGGGCTACACCTTC.

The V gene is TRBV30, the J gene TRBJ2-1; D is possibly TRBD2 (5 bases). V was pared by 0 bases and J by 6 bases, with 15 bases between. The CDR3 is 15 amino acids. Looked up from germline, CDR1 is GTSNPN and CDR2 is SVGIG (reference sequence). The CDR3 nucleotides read TGTGCCTGGAGTGTACGGCTAGCTGGCCCCAATGAGCAGTTCTTC. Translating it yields CAWSVRLAGPNEQFF.

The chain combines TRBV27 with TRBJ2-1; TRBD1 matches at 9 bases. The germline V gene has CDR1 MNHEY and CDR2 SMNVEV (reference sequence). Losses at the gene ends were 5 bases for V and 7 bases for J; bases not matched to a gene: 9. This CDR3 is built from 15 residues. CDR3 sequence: CASSQLPGTGNEQFF. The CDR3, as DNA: TGTGCCAGCAGTCAGTTACCCGGGACAGGGAATGAGCAGTTCTTC.

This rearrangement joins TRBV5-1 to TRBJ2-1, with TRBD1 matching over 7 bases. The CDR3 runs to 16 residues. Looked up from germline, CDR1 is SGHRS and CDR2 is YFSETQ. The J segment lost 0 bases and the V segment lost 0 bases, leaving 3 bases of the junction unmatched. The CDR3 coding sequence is TGCGCCAGCAGCTTGGGGGCAGGGGGCTCCTACAATGAGCAGTTCTTC. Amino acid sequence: CASSLGAGGSYNEQFF.

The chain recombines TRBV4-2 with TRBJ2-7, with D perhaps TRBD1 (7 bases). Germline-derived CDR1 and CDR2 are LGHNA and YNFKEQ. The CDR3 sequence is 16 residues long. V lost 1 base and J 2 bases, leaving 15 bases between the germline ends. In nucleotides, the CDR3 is TGTGCCAGCAGCCAAGTCACGGCAGGGGGGACCTACGAGCAGTACTTC. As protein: CASSQVTAGGTYEQYF.

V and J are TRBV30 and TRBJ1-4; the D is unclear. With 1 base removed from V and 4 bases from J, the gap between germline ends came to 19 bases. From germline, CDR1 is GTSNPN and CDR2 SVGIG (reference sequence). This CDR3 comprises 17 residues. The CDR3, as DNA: TGTGCCTGGAGTGCCCCACAGTATCCTCCAAGTAATGAAAAACTGTTTTTT. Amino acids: CAWSAPQYPPSNEKLFF.

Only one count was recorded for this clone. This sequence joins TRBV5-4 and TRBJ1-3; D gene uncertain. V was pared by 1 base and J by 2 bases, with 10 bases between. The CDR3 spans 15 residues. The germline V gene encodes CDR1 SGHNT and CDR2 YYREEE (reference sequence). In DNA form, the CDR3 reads TGTGCCAGCAGCTTGTCGGGGTCCGCTGGAAACACCATATATTTT. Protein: CASSLSGSAGNTIYF.

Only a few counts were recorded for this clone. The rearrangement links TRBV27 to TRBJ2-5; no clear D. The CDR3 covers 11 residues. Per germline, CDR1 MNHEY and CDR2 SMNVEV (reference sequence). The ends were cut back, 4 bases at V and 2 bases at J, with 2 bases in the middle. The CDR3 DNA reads TGTGCCAGCAGTTCACAAGAGACCCAGTACTTC. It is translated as CASSSQETQYF.

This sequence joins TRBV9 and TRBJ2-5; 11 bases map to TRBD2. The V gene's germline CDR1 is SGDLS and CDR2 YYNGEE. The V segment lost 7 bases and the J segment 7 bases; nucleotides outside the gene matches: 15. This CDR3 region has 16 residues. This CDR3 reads CASSTRALAGVGTQYF. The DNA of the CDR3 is TGTGCCAGCTCCACACGGGCACTAGCGGGAGTTGGGACCCAGTACTTC.

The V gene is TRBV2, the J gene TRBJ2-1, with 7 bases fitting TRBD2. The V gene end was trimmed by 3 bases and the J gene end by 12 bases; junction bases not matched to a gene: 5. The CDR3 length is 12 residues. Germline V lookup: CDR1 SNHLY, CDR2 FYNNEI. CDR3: CASSDEGLTQFF. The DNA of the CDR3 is TGTGCCAGCAGTGATGAGGGACTAACGCAGTTCTTC.

CDR3 region: CASSPSVGASYEQYF. The DNA for the CDR3 is TGTGCCAGCAGCCCAAGTGTGGGAGCCAGCTACGAGCAGTACTTC. The chain recombines TRBV5-4 with TRBJ2-7; D possibly corresponds to TRBD2 (5 bases). This CDR3 spans 15 amino acids. Trimming shortened V by 4 bases and J by 3 bases, and 17 bases separated the two germline ends. CDR1 SGHNT and CDR2 YYREEE come from the germline V gene (reference sequence).

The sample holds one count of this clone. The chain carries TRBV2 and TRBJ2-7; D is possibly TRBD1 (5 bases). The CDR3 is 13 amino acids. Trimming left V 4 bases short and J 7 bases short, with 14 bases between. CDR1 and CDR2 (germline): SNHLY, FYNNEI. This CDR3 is CASSVPQGREQYF. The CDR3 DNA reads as TGTGCCAGCAGTGTACCCCAGGGTAGAGAGCAGTACTTC.

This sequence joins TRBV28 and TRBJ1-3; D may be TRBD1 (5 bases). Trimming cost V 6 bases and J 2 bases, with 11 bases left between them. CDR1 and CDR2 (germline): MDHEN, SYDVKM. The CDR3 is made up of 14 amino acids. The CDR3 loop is CASRPQGAGNTIYF. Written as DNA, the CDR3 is TGTGCCAGCAGGCCTCAGGGCGCTGGAAACACCATATATTTT.

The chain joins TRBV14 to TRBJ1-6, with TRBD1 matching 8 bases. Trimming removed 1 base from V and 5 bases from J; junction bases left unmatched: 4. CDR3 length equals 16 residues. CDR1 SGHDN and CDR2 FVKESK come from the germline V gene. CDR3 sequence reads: CASSQGTGFDNSPLHF. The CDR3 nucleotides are TGTGCCAGCAGCCAAGGGACAGGGTTTGATAATTCACCCCTCCACTTT.

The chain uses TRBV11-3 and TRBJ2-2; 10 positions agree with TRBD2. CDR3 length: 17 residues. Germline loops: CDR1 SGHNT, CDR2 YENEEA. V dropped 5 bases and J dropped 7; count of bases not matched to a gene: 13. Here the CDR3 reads CASSPRFGLAGVGELFF. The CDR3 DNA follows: TGTGCCAGCAGCCCCCGCTTTGGGCTAGCGGGAGTCGGGGAGCTGTTTTTT.